Listed below are T cell receptor beta chains from one sample, sequenced in a study of CD8+CD57+ T cells in acquired aplastic anemia. Each CDR3 protein is one row after TCRdb ran MiXCR on the reads. This table has approximately 380,000 distinct CDR3 sequences, about two thirds appearing once. The source material was sorted CD4+, CD8+, or CD8+CD57+ T cells (not recorded which) from PBMCs. The origin of the receptors is a human donor in good health, serving as a control. CDR3s include the opening cysteine and the closing phenylalanine or tryptophan. Fields, in order: V gene, J gene, clone size, D gene, CDR3 DNA, CDR3 protein. A D gene is named only where the DNA matches it firmly. Clone sizes are given selectively: once, few, many, or a class where the clone is expanded.

TRBV7-8,TRBJ2-7,NA,NA,TGTGCCAGCAGCTTCTCGACAGGCCGGACATCCTACGAGCAGTACTTC,CASSFSTGRTSYEQYF
TRBV29-1,TRBJ2-1,NA,TRBD1,TGCAGCGAAGAAACCGGGACAGTCAAAAACTACAATGAGCAGTTCTTC,CSEETGTVKNYNEQFF
TRBV2,TRBJ1-1,many,TRBD1,TGTGCCAGCAGTGAATATAGGGGACAGGGGAACACTGAAGCTTTCTTT,CASSEYRGQGNTEAFF
TRBV5-4,TRBJ2-7,NA,NA,TGTGCCAGCAGCGGATCTCGGCTAGTCTACGAGCAGTACTTC,CASSGSRLVYEQYF
TRBV19,TRBJ2-7,NA,TRBD1,TGTGCCAGTAGTAAGGACAGGAGCTACGAGCAGTACTTC,CASSKDRSYEQYF
TRBV2,TRBJ1-6,once,NA,TGTGCCAGCAGTGCGGACAATCAAGACTCACCCCAGCACTTT,CASSADNQDSPQHF
TRBV11-3,TRBJ2-4,few,NA,TGTGCCAGCAGCTCTATAACAGGGTTGGAAAACATTCAGTACTTC,CASSSITGLENIQYF
TRBV20-1,TRBJ2-3,NA,TRBD1,TGCAGTGCAAGAGGGACAGGAAGAACTAGCACAGATACGCAGTATTTT,CSARGTGRTSTDTQYF
TRBV5-1,TRBJ2-1,once,TRBD2,TGCGCCAGCAGCCTAAGCGGGGCCTCCTACAATGAGCAGTTCTTC,CASSLSGASYNEQFF
TRBV15,TRBJ2-2,many,TRBD1,TGTGCCACCAGGAGGCAACAGGGGGTGGTCGGGGAGCTGTTTTTT,CATRRQQGVVGELFF
TRBV6-5,TRBJ1-1,many,NA,TGTGCCAGCAGCGTAAGAGGCCGGACTGAAGCTTTCTTT,CASSVRGRTEAFF
TRBV7-2,TRBJ2-5,many,TRBD1,TGTGCCAGCAGCTCAGGGGGAGAGACCCAGTACTTC,CASSSGGETQYF
TRBV7-9,TRBJ2-2,NA,NA,TGTGCCAGCAGCTCCCAGGTGGGGGACGTCCTGCTGTTTTTT,CASSSQVGDVLLFF
TRBV7-2,TRBJ2-6,NA,NA,TGTGCCAGCAGCCGCCAGGGGGGCGCGAACAATGAGCATTTC,CASSRQGGANNEHF
TRBV3-1,TRBJ1-1,NA,TRBD1,TGTGCCAGCAGCCAAGATCAGACAGGGGGCCGCACTGAAGCTTTCTTT,CASSQDQTGGRTEAFF
TRBV3-1,TRBJ1-5,many,NA,TGTGCCAGCAGCATTTCCCGGGGGGCCCCTCAGCCCCAGCATTTT,CASSISRGAPQPQHF
TRBV6-5,TRBJ1-2,many,NA,TGTGCCAGCAGTGGCGACAGGTGGAGGGGCTACACCTTC,CASSGDRWRGYTF
TRBV7-8,TRBJ1-5,many,NA,TGTGCCAGCAGCTTACCAGATCAGCCCCAGCATTTT,CASSLPDQPQHF
TRBV5-1,TRBJ1-2,NA,NA,TGCGCCAGCAGCGTGCATGCAGGGGAGGATGGCTACACCTTC,CASSVHAGEDGYTF
TRBV19,TRBJ2-7,NA,NA,TGTGCCAGTACCTCGGACGGGTACGAGCAGTACTTC,CASTSDGYEQYF
TRBV13,TRBJ1-1,many,NA,TGTGCCAGCAGGTTTATAAGGGGGGTGCCGAACACTGAAGCTTTCTTT,CASRFIRGVPNTEAFF
TRBV12-3/TRBV12-4,TRBJ2-5,NA,TRBD1,TGTGCCAGCAGCTGTCCGGGACAGGGACGGGGCAAGAGGGAGACCCAGTACTTC,CASSCPGQGRGKRETQYF
TRBV19,TRBJ2-5,NA,NA,TGTGCGAGTAGTATAGAGAGACTCGGAGAGACCCAGTACTTC,CASSIERLGETQYF
TRBV24-1,TRBJ1-2,NA,NA,TGTGCCAGTAGTATGCGGTCCAGGGACTATGGCCACACTTTT,CASSMRSRDYGHTF
TRBV29-1,TRBJ2-3,few,NA,TGCAGCGTTGTTTGGGCGGAGAGACTCACAGATACGCAGTATTTT,CSVVWAERLTDTQYF
TRBV11-3,TRBJ2-7,NA,NA,TGTGCCAGCAGCTTAGAATCCCCCCGCCTTTACGAGCAGTACTTC,CASSLESPRLYEQYF
TRBV10-3,TRBJ1-2,NA,NA,TGTGCCAGCAGTCGACAACCGGGGTATGGCTACACCTTC,CASSRQPGYGYTF
TRBV10-2,TRBJ2-7,few,TRBD2,TGCGCCAGCAGACTAGCGGACTACGAGCAGTACTTC,CASRLADYEQYF
TRBV19,TRBJ2-5,many,NA,TGTGCCAGTAGTCACGGGGGAGAGCTAGAGACCCAGTACTTC,CASSHGGELETQYF
TRBV10-1,TRBJ2-5,NA,TRBD1,TGCGCCAGCAGTGCAGCAGGGGGGACCCAGTACTTC,CASSAAGGTQYF
TRBV4-1,TRBJ2-1,many,NA,TGCGCCAGCAGCCAATTGGACATGATCCAATACAATGAGCAGTTCTTC,CASSQLDMIQYNEQFF
TRBV12-3/TRBV12-4,TRBJ1-4,many,NA,TGTGCCAGCACCAACGACAGCTCTAATGAAAAACTGTTTTTT,CASTNDSSNEKLFF
TRBV20-1,TRBJ1-2,NA,NA,TGCAGTGCTACGACAGAATCCTACGATCGCTACACCTTC,CSATTESYDRYTF
TRBV12-3/TRBV12-4,TRBJ2-5,many,NA,TGTGCCAGCAGCCTACTGGGGACAGAGACCCAGTACTTC,CASSLLGTETQYF
TRBV10-1,TRBJ2-1,NA,TRBD2,TGCGCCAGCAGGGGAGGGTGGGGGGATGAGCAGTTCTTC,CASRGGWGDEQFF
TRBV2,TRBJ2-2,NA,NA,TGTGCCAGCAGCCGGCAGGGGGGTATCACCGAGCAGCTGTTTTTT,CASSRQGGITEQLFF
TRBV7-2,TRBJ2-3,few,NA,TGTGCCAGCAGCTCCTTGACCCTTAGCACAGATACGCAGTATTTT,CASSSLTLSTDTQYF